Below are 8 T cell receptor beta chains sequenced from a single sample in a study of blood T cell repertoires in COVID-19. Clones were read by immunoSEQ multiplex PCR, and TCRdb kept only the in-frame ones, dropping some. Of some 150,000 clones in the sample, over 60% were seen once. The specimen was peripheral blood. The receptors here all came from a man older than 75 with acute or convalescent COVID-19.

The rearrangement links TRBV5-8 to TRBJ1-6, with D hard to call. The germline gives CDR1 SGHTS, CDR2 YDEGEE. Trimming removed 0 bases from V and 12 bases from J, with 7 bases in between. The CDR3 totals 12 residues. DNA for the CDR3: TGTGCCAGCAGCTTGGACCGGGGACCCCTCCACTTT. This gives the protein CASSLDRGPLHF.

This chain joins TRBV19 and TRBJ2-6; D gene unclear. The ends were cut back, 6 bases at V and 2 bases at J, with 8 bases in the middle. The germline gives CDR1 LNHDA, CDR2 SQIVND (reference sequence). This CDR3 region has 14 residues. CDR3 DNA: TGTGCCAGTAGCCCCAGCGCTGGGGCCAACGTCCTGACTTTC. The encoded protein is CASSPSAGANVLTF.

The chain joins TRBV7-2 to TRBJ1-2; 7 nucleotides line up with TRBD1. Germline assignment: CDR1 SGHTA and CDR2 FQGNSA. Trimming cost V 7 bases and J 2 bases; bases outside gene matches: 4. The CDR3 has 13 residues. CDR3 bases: TGTGCCAGCAAGGGGGGACAGAACTATGGCTACACCTTC. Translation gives CASKGGQNYGYTF.

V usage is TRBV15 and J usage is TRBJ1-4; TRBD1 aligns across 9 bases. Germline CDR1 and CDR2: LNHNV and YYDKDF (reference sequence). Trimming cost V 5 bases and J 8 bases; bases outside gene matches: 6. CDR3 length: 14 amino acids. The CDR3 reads CATSRRQGGEKLFF. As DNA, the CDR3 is TGTGCCACCAGCCGCCGACAGGGGGGAGAAAAACTGTTTTTT.

This chain's CDR3 is CASRIAGQVSYEQYF. The CDR3 DNA is TGTGCCAGCAGGATAGCGGGACAAGTCTCCTACGAGCAGTACTTC. The chain joins TRBV11-2 to TRBJ2-7, with 8 bases fitting TRBD2. J lost 0 bases, V lost 6 bases, and 7 bases had no gene match. Germline V gene data show CDR1 as SGHAT and CDR2 as FQNNGV. The CDR3 is 15 residues long.

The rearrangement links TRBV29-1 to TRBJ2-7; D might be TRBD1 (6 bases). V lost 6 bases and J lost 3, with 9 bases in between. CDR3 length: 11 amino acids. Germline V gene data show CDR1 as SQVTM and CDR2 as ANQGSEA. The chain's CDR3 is CSVGQSYEQYF. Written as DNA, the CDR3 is TGCAGCGTCGGACAGAGCTACGAGCAGTACTTC.

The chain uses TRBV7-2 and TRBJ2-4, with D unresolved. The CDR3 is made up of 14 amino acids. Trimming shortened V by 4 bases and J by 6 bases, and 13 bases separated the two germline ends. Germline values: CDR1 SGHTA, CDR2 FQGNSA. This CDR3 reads CASSSTQFGNIQYF. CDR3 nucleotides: TGTGCCAGCAGCTCGACACAATTCGGAAACATTCAGTACTTC.

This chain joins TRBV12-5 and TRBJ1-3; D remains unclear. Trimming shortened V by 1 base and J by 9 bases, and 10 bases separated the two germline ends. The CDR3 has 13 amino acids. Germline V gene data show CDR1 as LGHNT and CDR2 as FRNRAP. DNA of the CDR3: TGTGCTAGTGGTTTGGGACAAGCGGGCACCATATATTTT. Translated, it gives CASGLGQAGTIYF.